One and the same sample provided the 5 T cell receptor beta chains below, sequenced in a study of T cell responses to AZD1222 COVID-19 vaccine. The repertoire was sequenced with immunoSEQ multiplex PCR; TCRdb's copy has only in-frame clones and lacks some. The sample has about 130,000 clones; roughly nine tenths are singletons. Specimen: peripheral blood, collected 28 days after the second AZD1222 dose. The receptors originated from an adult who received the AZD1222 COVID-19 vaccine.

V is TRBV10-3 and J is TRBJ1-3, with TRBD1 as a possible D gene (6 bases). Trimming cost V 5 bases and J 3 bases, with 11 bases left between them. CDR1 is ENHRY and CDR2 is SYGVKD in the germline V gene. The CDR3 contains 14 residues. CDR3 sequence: CAISTTGVGNTIYF. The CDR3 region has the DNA TGTGCCATCAGTACGACAGGCGTTGGAAACACCATATATTTT.

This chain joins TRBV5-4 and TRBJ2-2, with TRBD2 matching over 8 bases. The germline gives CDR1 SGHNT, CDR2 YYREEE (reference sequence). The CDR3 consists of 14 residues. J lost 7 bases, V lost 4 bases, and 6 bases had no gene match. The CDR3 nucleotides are TGTGCCAGCAGCGTTAGCGGGATCGTCGGGGAGCTGTTTTTT. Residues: CASSVSGIVGELFF.

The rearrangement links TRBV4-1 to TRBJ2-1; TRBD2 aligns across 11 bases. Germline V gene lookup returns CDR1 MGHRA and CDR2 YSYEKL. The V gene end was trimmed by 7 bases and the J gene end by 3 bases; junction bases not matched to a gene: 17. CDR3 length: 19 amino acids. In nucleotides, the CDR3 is TGCGCCAGCAAATCTAATATGGTAGCGGGAGGGCCTGTCTACAATGAGCAGTTCTTC. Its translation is CASKSNMVAGGPVYNEQFF.

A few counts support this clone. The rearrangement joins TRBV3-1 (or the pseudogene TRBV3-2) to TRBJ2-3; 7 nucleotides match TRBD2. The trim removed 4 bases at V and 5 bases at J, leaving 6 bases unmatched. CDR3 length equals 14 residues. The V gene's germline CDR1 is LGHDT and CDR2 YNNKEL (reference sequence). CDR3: CASSPRLAIDTQYF. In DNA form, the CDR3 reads TGTGCCAGCAGCCCCCGACTAGCCATAGATACGCAGTATTTT.

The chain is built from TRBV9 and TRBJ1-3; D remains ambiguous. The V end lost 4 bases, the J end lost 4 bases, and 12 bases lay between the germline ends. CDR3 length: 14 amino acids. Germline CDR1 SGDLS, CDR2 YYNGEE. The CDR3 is CASSHSGLGNTIYF. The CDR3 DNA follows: TGTGCCAGCAGCCATAGCGGACTGGGAAACACCATATATTTT.